The 5 T cell receptor beta chains reported below all come from one sample, sequenced in a study of T cells in Graves' hyperthyroidism and ophthalmopathy. TCR beta CDR3 sequences were amplified from RNA transcripts. Primed by the HTBI set, a first-round RT-PCR was run on the TCR CDR3. One entry per CDR3 protein results from TCRdb running MiXCR on the multiplex PCR reads. The sample consists of hundreds of thousands of distinct CDR3 sequences, around 15% of them appearing once. Specimen: blood. Every receptor here comes from a woman aged 18-35 years with Graves' hyperthyroidism.

This clonotype has ten or more counts. The V and J genes are TRBV15 and TRBJ2-5, with TRBD1 matching 9 bases. CDR3 size: 15 residues. V trimming: 3 bases; J trimming: 4 bases; junction bases outside the gene matches: 6. Germline loops: CDR1 LNHNV, CDR2 YYDKDF (reference sequence). This CDR3 reads CATSSWDRARETQYF. The CDR3 DNA reads as TGTGCCACCAGCAGCTGGGACAGGGCGCGAGAGACCCAGTACTTC.

The J gene is TRBJ2-1, the V gene TRBV12-3 or TRBV12-4; no definite D call. The CDR3 consists of 13 residues. Between the trimmed V and J ends, which lost 4 bases and 6 bases, there was a span of 10 bases. The CDR3 is CASSSHAGNEQFF. CDR3 nucleotides: TGTGCCAGCAGTTCCCACGCCGGCAATGAGCAGTTCTTC.

The chain employs TRBV25-1 and TRBJ2-3; D unclear. The CDR3 spans 13 residues. Germline loops: CDR1 MGHDK, CDR2 SYGVNS. Deletions cut 3 bases from V and 3 bases from J, with 7 bases between. In nucleotides, the CDR3 is TGTGCCAGCAGTGAGCCGCCGACAGATACGCAGTATTTT. Encoded protein: CASSEPPTDTQYF.

This clonotype has ten or more counts. The chain recombines TRBV27 with TRBJ2-5; the D gene is possibly TRBD1 (6 bases). Between the trimmed V and J ends, which lost 1 base and 5 bases, there was a span of 8 bases. Germline V CDR1 and CDR2: MNHEY, SMNVEV (reference sequence). The CDR3 is 13 residues long. The CDR3 loop reads CASSLYRGETQYF. DNA of the CDR3: TGTGCCAGCAGTTTATATAGGGGGGAGACCCAGTACTTC.

This clonotype occurred many times. This chain connects TRBV28 to TRBJ2-5; D might be TRBD1 or TRBD2, each matching 6 bases. The CDR3 length is 18 residues. The V gene lost 1 base and the J gene lost 2 bases, with 20 bases spanning the gap. Germline CDR1 is MDHEN and CDR2 is SYDVKM. The CDR3 is CASSLLAGAGRQQETQYF. In DNA, the CDR3 is TGTGCCAGCAGTTTATTAGCAGGGGCGGGGAGGCAACAAGAGACCCAGTACTTC. Based on the CDR3 plus reference TRBV28 and TRBJ2-5, the full variable domain is DVKVTQSSRYLVKRTGEKVFLECVQDMDHENMFWYRQDPGLGLRLIYFSYDVKMKEKGDIPEGYSVSREKKERFSLILESASTNQTSMYLCASSLLAGAGRQQETQYFGPGTRLLVL.